This T cell receptor beta chain was identified during a study of T cells in Graves' hyperthyroidism and ophthalmopathy. General study points: Ophthalmopathy was identified by the model a median about seven months ahead of onset.

There were TCR beta CDR3 regions amplified from RNA transcripts. HTBI primers were the set used in a first-round RT-PCR of the TCR CDR3. TCRdb processed the multiplex PCR reads anew with MiXCR; each CDR3 protein has one entry. This table has about 96,000 distinct CDR3 sequences, 51% appearing once. CDR3 length: 16 residues. Per the germline V gene, CDR1 is SEHNR and CDR2 is FQNEAQ (reference sequence). The J segment lost 1 base and the V segment lost 5 bases, leaving 6 bases of the junction unmatched. This clonotype was seen ten or more times. Its antigen is undetermined. The chain carries TRBV7-9 and TRBJ2-2, with 8 nucleotides matching TRBD1. Sequencing was performed on blood. The clonotype comes from a woman in her thirties or forties with Graves' hyperthyroidism. The CDR3 sequence: CASSPPGTGNTGELFF. The CDR3 DNA reads TGTGCCAGCAGCCCCCCCGGGACAGGGAACACCGGGGAGCTGTTTTTT.